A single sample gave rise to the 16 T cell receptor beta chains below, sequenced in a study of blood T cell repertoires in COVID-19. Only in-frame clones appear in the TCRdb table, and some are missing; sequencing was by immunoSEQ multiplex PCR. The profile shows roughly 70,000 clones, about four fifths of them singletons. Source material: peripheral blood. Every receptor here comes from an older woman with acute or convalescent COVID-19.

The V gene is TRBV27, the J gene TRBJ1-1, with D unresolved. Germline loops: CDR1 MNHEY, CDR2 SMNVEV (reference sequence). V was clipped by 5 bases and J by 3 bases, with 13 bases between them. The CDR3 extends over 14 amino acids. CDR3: CASSPPPGDTEAFF. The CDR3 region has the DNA TGTGCCAGCAGTCCACCCCCCGGGGACACTGAAGCTTTCTTT.

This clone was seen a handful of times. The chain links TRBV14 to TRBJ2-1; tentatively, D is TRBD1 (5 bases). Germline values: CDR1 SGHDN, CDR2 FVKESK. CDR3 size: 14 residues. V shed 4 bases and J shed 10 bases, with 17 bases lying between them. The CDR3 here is CASSRLDGKGEQFF. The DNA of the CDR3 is TGTGCCAGCAGCCGCCTTGACGGAAAGGGGGAGCAGTTCTTC.

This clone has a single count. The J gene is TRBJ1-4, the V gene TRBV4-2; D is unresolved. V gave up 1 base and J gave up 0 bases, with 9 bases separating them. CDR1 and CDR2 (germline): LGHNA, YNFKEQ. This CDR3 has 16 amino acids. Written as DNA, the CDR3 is TGTGCCAGCAGCCAAGTTCCGGGTGCAACTAATGAAAAACTGTTTTTT. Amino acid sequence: CASSQVPGATNEKLFF.

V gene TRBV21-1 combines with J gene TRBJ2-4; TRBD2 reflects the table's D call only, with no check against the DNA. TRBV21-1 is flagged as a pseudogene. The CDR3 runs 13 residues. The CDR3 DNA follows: TGTGCCAGCGGCCCCCCCTCGGGTAACATTCAGTACTTC. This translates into CASGPPSGNIQYF.

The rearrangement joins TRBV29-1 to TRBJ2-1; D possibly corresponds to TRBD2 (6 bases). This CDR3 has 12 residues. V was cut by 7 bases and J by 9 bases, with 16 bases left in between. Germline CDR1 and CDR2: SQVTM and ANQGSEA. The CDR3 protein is CSALAGRIEQFF. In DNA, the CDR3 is TGCAGCGCCTTGGCGGGGCGCATTGAGCAGTTCTTC.

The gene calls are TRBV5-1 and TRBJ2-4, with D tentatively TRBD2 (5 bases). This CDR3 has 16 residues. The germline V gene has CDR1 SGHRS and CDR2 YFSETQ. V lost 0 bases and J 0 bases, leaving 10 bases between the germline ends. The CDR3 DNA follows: TGCGCCAGCAGCTTGGAGGGCGGGTTAGCCAAAAACATTCAGTACTTC. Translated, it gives CASSLEGGLAKNIQYF.

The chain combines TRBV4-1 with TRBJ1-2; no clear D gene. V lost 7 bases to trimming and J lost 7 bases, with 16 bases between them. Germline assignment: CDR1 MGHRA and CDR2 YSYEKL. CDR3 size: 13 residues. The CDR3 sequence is CASTSRLESGYTF. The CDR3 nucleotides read TGCGCCAGCACCTCTCGATTAGAAAGTGGCTACACCTTC.

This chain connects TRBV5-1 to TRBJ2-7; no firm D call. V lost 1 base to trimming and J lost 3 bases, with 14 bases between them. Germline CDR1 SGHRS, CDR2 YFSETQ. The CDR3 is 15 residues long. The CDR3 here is CASSLRSASSYEQYF. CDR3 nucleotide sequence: TGCGCCAGCAGCTTGCGCAGCGCCTCTAGCTACGAGCAGTACTTC. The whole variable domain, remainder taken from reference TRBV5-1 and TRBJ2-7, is KAGVTQTPRYLIKTRGQQVTLSCSPISGHRSVSWYQQTPGQGLQFLFEYFSETQRNKGNFPGRFSGRQFSNSRSEMNVSTLELGDSALYLCASSLRSASSYEQYFGPGTRLTVT.

CDR3 region: CASASPGPAKNIQYF. In nucleotides, the CDR3 is TGTGCCAGCGCTTCCCCTGGGCCAGCCAAAAACATTCAGTACTTC. The genes are TRBV28 and TRBJ2-4; D unresolved. The germline CDR1 and CDR2 sequences are MDHEN and SYDVKM. Trimming pared 8 bases from V and 0 bases from J, leaving 14 bases between. The CDR3 runs 15 residues.

The CDR3 is CASSNGQGTDTQYF. CDR3 in DNA: TGTGCCAGCAGCAATGGACAGGGCACAGATACGCAGTATTTT. The chain uses TRBV21-1 and TRBJ2-3; the table names TRBD1, a call not compared with the DNA. TRBV21-1 is deemed a pseudogene. The CDR3 consists of 14 residues.

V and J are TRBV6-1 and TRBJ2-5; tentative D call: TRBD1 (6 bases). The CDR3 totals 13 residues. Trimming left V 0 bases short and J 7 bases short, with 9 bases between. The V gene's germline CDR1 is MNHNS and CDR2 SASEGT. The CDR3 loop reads CASSEARRGTQYF. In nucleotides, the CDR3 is TGTGCCAGCAGTGAAGCCCGCAGGGGGACCCAGTACTTC.

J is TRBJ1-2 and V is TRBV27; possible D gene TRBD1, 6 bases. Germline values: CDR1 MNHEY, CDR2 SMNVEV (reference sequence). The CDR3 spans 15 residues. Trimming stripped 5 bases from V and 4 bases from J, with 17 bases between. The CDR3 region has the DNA TGTGCCAGCAGTCCTAGGGCAACAGGGTTCTATGGCTACACCTTC. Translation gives CASSPRATGFYGYTF.

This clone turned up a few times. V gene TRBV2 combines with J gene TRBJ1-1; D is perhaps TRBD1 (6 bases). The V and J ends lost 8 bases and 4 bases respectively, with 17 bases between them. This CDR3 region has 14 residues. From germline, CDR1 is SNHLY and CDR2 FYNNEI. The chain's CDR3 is CASGQPWGSTEAFF. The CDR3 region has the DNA TGTGCCAGCGGACAGCCTTGGGGGAGCACTGAAGCTTTCTTT. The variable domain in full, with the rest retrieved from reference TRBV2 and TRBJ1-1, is EPEVTQTPSHQVTQMGQEVILRCVPISNHLYFYWYRQILGQKVEFLVSFYNNEISEKSEIFDDQFSVERPDGSNFTLKIRSTKLEDSAMYFCASGQPWGSTEAFFGQGTRLTVV.

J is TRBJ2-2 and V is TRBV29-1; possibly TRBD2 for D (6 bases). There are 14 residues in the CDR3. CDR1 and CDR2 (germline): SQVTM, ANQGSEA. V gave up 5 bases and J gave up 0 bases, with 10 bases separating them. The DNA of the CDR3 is TGCAGCGTTTCGGAGGGAGCGAACACCGGGGAGCTGTTTTTT. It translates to CSVSEGANTGELFF.

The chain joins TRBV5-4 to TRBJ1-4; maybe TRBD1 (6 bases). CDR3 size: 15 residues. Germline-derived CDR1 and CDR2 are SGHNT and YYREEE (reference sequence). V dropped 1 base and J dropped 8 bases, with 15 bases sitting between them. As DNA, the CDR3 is TGTGCCAGCAGCTTGTCGGCAGGGGTTGAAGAAAAACTGTTTTTT. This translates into CASSLSAGVEEKLFF.

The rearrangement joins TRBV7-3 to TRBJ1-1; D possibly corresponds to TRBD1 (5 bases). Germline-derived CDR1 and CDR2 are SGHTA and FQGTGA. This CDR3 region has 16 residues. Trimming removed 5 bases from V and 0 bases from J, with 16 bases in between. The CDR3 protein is CASSPTGDAMNTEAFF. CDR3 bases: TGTGCCAGCAGCCCCACAGGAGATGCCATGAACACTGAAGCTTTCTTT. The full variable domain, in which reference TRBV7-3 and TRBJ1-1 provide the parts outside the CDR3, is GAGVSQTPSNKVTEKGKYVELRCDPISGHTALYWYRQSLGQGPEFLIYFQGTGAADDSGLPNDRFFAVRPEGSVSTLKIQRTERGDSAVYLCASSPTGDAMNTEAFFGQGTRLTVV.